The 11 T cell receptor beta chains presented below share a single source sample, sequenced in a study of post-analysis software for immune sequencing data (dated by TCRdb to 2015 to 2017). Library prep was done by PCR. Sequencing used an Illumina HiSeq 2500. To reduce PCR and sequencing biases, unique molecular identifiers were incorporated into the TCR beta cDNA libraries. TCRdb applied fastp at Q25 and MiXCR to the public reads, then kept only in-frame beta chains. Rows matching on CDR3 protein sequence are summarized as one entry with the most common DNA and genes. Within this sample are about 810,000 distinct CDR3 sequences, with 53% of them counted one time only. Around 4.5% of the sample belongs to the ten largest clones. Paper-wide results and their limitations: Patients showed significantly higher frequencies than controls for roughly 5 TRBV segments, among them TRBV5-6, TRBV5-1 and TRBV20-1.

These receptors have no known antigen. Sequenced: blood. These receptors were taken from a girl aged 10 to 17 with multiple sclerosis.

This rearrangement joins TRBV19 to TRBJ2-6; D may be TRBD1 or TRBD2 (5 bases each). Per germline, CDR1 LNHDA and CDR2 SQIVND (reference sequence). The CDR3 consists of 18 residues. Trimming left V 4 bases short and J 0 bases short, with 16 bases between. CDR3 residues: CASSSPPGRNSGANVLTF. In DNA, the CDR3 is TGTGCCAGTAGTAGCCCTCCGGGGCGTAACTCTGGGGCCAACGTCCTGACTTTC.

The CDR3 DNA sequence: TGTGCCACCAGCAGGGTAAACGGTGGGGCCTACGAGCAGTACTTC. It encodes CATSRVNGGAYEQYF. The rearrangement links TRBV15 to TRBJ2-7; unclear D gene. The germline V and J ends were trimmed by 3 bases and 2 bases, with 14 bases remaining between them. This CDR3 has 15 residues. Germline-derived CDR1 and CDR2 are LNHNV and YYDKDF (reference sequence).

This clonotype was found once. J is TRBJ1-1 and V is TRBV7-3; D might be TRBD1 (6 bases). Trimming stripped 1 base from V and 3 bases from J, with 18 bases between. CDR3 size: 17 residues. CDR1 is SGHTA, CDR2 FQGTGA, per germline. Written as DNA, the CDR3 is TGTGCCAGCAGCTTAAAGGCGGGGGGGGCGCCTCACACTGAAGCTTTCTTT. Its protein product is CASSLKAGGAPHTEAFF. Full variable domain (rest looked up from reference TRBV7-3 and TRBJ1-1): GAGVSQTPSNKVTEKGKYVELRCDPISGHTALYWYRQSLGQGPEFLIYFQGTGAADDSGLPNDRFFAVRPEGSVSTLKIQRTERGDSAVYLCASSLKAGGAPHTEAFFGQGTRLTVV.

The J gene is TRBJ1-2, the V gene TRBV7-3; no reliable D call. Looked up from germline, CDR1 is SGHTA and CDR2 is FQGTGA. The CDR3 sequence is 14 residues long. V lost 5 bases, J lost 3 bases, and 13 bases lay in between. In DNA, the CDR3 is TGTGCCAGCAGCACCGGGTGGGGTGACTATGGCTACACCTTC. As protein: CASSTGWGDYGYTF.

Regarding this clonotype: At one of its ends the junction is not consistent with the germline gene, which may arise from a read error. This chain uses TRBV5-1 with TRBJ2-6; the D is unclear. This CDR3 has 15 amino acids. Germline V gives CDR1 SGHRS, CDR2 YFSETQ. This CDR3 reads CASGLEAPGANVLTF. The DNA of the CDR3 is TGCGCCAGCGGCTTGGAAGCACCTGGGGCCAACGTCCTGACTTTC.

This chain joins TRBV7-9 and TRBJ2-4, with 9 bases fitting TRBD2. CDR1 is SEHNR and CDR2 is FQNEAQ in the germline V gene (reference sequence). The CDR3 is 16 amino acids. The junction had 6 bases not matched to a gene; V was cut back by 3 bases and J by 3 bases. CDR3 DNA sequence: TGTGCCAGCAGCTTGAGGCGGGAGGGTGTCAAAAACATTCAGTACTTC. This encodes CASSLRREGVKNIQYF.

This clonotype appeared a single time. This sequence joins TRBV15 and TRBJ1-2; 7 bases align to TRBD1. Germline V gene lookup returns CDR1 LNHNV and CDR2 YYDKDF (reference sequence). The V gene end was trimmed by 2 bases and the J gene end by 5 bases; junction bases not matched to a gene: 8. CDR3 length equals 15 residues. CDR3 amino acids: CATSRSGTDLYGYTF. CDR3 nucleotides: TGTGCCACCAGCAGATCAGGGACAGATTTATATGGCTACACCTTC.

The V and J genes are TRBV20-1 and TRBJ1-2; D gene unclear. This CDR3 has 12 amino acids. V lost 4 bases, J lost 8 bases, and 14 bases lay in between. Germline lookup yields CDR1 DFQATT and CDR2 SNEGSKA (reference sequence). This CDR3 reads CSAITDSDGYTF. The CDR3 DNA follows: TGCAGTGCTATAACTGACTCTGACGGCTACACCTTC.

The V gene is TRBV29-1, the J gene TRBJ2-1; D could derive from TRBD1 or TRBD2 (5 bases each). Trimming cost V 4 bases and J 3 bases, with 13 bases left between them. Per the germline V gene, CDR1 is SQVTM and CDR2 is ANQGSEA. CDR3 length: 14 amino acids. The CDR3 DNA is TGCAGCGTTGTAGCAGGGAGCTTCTACAATGAGCAGTTCTTC. Translating gives CSVVAGSFYNEQFF.

The J gene is TRBJ2-4, the V gene TRBV6-5; D is ambiguous. CDR1 MNHEY and CDR2 SVGAGI come from the germline V gene. V lost 0 bases, J lost 1 base, and 16 bases lay in between. CDR3 length: 18 residues. CDR3 residues: CASSYSIGAVLAKNIQYF. In nucleotides, the CDR3 is TGTGCCAGCAGTTACTCGATAGGAGCAGTCTTGGCCAAAAACATTCAGTACTTC.

The J gene is TRBJ2-2, the V gene TRBV20-1; 12 bases line up with TRBD2. Germline assignment: CDR1 DFQATT and CDR2 SNEGSKA (reference sequence). Unmatched junction bases numbered 6, after V lost 3 bases and J lost 4 bases. CDR3 length equals 16 residues. CDR3: CSARLAGGLGTGELFF. The CDR3 region has the DNA TGCAGTGCTAGGCTAGCGGGGGGGCTGGGCACCGGGGAGCTGTTTTTT.